This entry is about one T cell receptor (beta chain). This clone came up a few times. Its antigen is currently not known. Base-call qualities are not available, and no considerably larger clone is one nucleotide away. This record comes from a study of preoperative IRX-2 immunotherapy in early breast cancer (dated by TCRdb to about 2019). According to the study, the label for this sample's treatment or condition signals: preoperative locoregional IRX-2 cytokine immunotherapy. The samples were obtained from a phase Ib study that tested preoperative, locoregional IRX-2 cytokine immunotherapy designed to prime immune responses. Patients with early-stage breast cancer who were given IRX-2 before surgery served as donors. Libraries were prepared through the immunoSEQ multiplex PCR assay. TCRdb carries this immuneACCESS record with in-frame sequences only. Its versions omit some clonotypes, under half of them owing to an unresolved V gene in the studies checked, with the rest unexplained. The sample table contains under 50,000 clones; only one count was recorded for 82% of them. Of the sample, about 1.5% falls within the top ten clones.

CDR1 and CDR2 (SGHNT, YENEEA) derive from the germline V gene. V is reduced by 0 bases and J by 3 bases, leaving a spacing of 9 bases between them. The CDR3 contains 14 residues, cysteine and phenylalanine counted. Solely the CDR3 DNA is kept, with 42 bases framed from the first base. The TCR comes from a human donor with breast cancer. This chain joins TRBV11-3 to TRBJ2-7; TRBD1 is a possible D gene, resting on 6 matching bases. Material: lymph node tissue, obtained after IRX-2 immunotherapy. The CDR3 protein sequence reads: CASSLEGAHYEQYF. The sequenced DNA: TGTGCCAGCAGCTTAGAGGGGGCCCACTACGAGCAGTACTTC.